The following is a T cell receptor (beta chain) sequence with its context. These data come from a study of blood T cell repertoires in COVID-19. About the research overall: The study drew acute and convalescent COVID-19 samples from the United States, Italy and Spain. Nucleic acid was either cDNA or gDNA, and it came from T cells, B-cell-depleted T cells, or PBMCs.

Per germline, CDR1 MNHNY and CDR2 SVGAGI (reference sequence). The CDR3 runs 13 residues. Trimming removed 9 bases from V and 3 bases from J, with 12 bases in between. Original handling: From reference gene primer amplification, estimates of nucleated cell counts were derived. Measured with immunoSEQ multiplex PCR; TCRdb has only the in-frame clones, and not every one. The V and J calls and clone size come from that table; D and trimming were worked out from the DNA. The repertoire has a few hundred thousand clones, around 82% of them found once; the top ten carry approximately 4%. V and J are TRBV6-6 and TRBJ2-1; D is perhaps TRBD2 (5 bases). The source of this sequence is a woman over 75 with acute or convalescent COVID-19. What was sequenced was peripheral blood. The CDR3 sequence is CASYTGIYNEQFF. The CDR3 DNA follows: TGTGCCAGTTATACGGGGATCTACAATGAGCAGTTCTTC.